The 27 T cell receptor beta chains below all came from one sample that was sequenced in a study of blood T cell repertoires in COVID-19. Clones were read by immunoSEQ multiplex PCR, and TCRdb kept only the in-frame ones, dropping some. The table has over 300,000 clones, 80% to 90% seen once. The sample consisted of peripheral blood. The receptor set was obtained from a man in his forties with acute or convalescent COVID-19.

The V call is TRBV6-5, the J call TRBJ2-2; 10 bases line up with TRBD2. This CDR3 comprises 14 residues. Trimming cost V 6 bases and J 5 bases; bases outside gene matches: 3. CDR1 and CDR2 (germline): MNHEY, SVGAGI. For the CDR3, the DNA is TGTGCCAGCAGAGCGGGAGGGCAAACCGGGGAGCTGTTTTTT. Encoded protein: CASRAGGQTGELFF.

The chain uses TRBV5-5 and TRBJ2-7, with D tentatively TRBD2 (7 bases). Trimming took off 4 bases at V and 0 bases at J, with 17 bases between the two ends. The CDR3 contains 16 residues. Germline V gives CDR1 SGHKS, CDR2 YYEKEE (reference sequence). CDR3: CASSGGAARNSYEQYF. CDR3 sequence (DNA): TGTGCCAGCAGCGGGGGGGCCGCGCGGAACTCCTACGAGCAGTACTTC.

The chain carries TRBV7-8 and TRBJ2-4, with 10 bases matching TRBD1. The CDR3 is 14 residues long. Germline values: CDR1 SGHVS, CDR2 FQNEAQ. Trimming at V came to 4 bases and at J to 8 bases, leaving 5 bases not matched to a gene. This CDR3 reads CASSSGQGRDIQYF. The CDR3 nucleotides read TGTGCCAGCAGCTCGGGACAGGGGAGGGACATTCAGTACTTC.

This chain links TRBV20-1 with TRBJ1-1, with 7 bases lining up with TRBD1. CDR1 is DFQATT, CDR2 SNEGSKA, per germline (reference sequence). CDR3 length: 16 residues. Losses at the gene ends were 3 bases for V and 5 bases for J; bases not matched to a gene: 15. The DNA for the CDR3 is TGCAGTGCTAGTTCCCTCCAGGGGGGAAGAGGTACTGAAGCTTTCTTT. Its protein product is CSASSLQGGRGTEAFF.

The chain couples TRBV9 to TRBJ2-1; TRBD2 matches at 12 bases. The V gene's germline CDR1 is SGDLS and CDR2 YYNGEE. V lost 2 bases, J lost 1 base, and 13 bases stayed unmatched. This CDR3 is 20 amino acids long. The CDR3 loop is CASSVKDLLAGGKSYNEQFF. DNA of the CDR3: TGTGCCAGCAGCGTTAAAGATTTACTAGCGGGGGGTAAATCCTACAATGAGCAGTTCTTC.

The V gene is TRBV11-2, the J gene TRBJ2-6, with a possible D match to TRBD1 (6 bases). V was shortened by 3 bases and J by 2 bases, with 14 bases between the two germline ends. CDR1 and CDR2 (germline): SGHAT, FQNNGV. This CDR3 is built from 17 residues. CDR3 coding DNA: TGTGCCAGCAGCTTGGGAACAGGGAATACTGGGGCCAACGTCCTGACTTTC. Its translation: CASSLGTGNTGANVLTF.

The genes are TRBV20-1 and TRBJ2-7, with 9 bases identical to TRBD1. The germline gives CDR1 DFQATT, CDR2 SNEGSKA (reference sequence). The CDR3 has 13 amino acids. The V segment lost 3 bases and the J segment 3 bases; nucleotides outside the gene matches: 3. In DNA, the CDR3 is TGCAGTGCTAGTTCGGACAGGGGCTACGAGCAGTACTTC. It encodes CSASSDRGYEQYF.

As DNA, the CDR3 is TGTGCCAGCTCACCAAGGACAGGGAGGATCTATGGCTACACCTTC. Residues: CASSPRTGRIYGYTF. The chain combines TRBV18 with TRBJ1-2, with 8 bases matching TRBD1. Germline CDR1 KGHSH, CDR2 LQKENI. Trimming removed 2 bases from V and 4 bases from J; junction bases left unmatched: 6. The CDR3 totals 15 residues.

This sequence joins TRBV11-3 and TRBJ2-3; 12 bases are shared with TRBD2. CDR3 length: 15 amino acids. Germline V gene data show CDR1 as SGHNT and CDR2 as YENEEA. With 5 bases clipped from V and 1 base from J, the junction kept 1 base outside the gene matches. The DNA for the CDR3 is TGTGCCAGCAGCAGGACTAGCGGGGGCACAGATACGCAGTATTTT. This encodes CASSRTSGGTDTQYF.

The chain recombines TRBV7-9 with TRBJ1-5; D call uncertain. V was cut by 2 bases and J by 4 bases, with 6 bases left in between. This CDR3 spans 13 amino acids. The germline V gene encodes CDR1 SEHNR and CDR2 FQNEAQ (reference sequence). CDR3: CASSLSANQPQHF. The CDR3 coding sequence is TGTGCCAGCAGCTTATCTGCGAATCAGCCCCAGCATTTT. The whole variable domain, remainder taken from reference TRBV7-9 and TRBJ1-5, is DTGVSQNPRHKITKRGQNVTFRCDPISEHNRLYWYRQTLGQGPEFLTYFQNEAQLEKSRLLSDRFSAERPKGSFSTLEIQRTEQGDSAMYLCASSLSANQPQHFGDGTRLSIL.

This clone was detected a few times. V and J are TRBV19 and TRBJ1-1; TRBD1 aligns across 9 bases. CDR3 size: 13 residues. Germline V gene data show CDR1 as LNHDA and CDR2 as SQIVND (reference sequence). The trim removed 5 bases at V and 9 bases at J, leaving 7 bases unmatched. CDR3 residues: CASSSETGGKAFF. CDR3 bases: TGTGCCAGTAGTTCAGAGACAGGGGGAAAAGCTTTCTTT.

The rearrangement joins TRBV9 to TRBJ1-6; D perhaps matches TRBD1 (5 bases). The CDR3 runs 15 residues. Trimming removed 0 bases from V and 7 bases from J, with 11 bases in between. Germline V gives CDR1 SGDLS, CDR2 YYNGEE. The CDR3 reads CASSVDAGRNSPLHF. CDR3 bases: TGTGCCAGCAGCGTAGATGCAGGGCGGAATTCACCCCTCCACTTT.

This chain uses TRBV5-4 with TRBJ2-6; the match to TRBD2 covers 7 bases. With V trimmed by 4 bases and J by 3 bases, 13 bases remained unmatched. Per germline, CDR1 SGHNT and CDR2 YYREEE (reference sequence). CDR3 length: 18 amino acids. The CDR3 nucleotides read TGTGCCAGCAGCCCGAGGATGGCGGGAGCCAGTGGGGCCAACGTCCTGACTTTC. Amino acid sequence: CASSPRMAGASGANVLTF.

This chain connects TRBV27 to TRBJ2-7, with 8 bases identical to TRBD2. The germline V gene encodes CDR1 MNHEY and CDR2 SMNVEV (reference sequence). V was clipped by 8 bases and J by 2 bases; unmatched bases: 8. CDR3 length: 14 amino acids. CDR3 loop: CASPGRDETYEQYF. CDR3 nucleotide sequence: TGTGCCAGCCCCGGGAGGGATGAAACCTACGAGCAGTACTTC.

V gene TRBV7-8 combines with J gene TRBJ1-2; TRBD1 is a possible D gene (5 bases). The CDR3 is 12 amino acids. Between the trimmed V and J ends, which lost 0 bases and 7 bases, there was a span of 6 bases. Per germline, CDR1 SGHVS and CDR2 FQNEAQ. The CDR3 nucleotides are TGTGCCAGCAGCTTAGCGCAGGGTGGCTACACCTTC. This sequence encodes CASSLAQGGYTF.

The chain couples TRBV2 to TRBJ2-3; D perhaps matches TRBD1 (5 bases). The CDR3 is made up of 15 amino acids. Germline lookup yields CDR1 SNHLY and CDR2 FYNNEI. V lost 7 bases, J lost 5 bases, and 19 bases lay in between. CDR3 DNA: TGTGCCAGCACCGAGCAGGGAATAGCACAAGATACGCAGTATTTT. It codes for CASTEQGIAQDTQYF.

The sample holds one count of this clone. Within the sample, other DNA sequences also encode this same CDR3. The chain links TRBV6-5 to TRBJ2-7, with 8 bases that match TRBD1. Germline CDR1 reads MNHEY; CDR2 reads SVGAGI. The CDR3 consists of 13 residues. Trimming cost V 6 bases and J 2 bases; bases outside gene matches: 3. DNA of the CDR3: TGTGCCAGCAGAGGGACAGGTACCTACGAGCAGTACTTC. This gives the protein CASRGTGTYEQYF.

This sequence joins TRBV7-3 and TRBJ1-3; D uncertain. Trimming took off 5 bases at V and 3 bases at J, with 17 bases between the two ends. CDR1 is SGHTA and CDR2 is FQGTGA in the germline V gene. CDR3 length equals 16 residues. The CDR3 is CASSAWTQTGGNTIYF. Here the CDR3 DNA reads TGTGCCAGCAGCGCCTGGACTCAAACGGGTGGAAACACCATATATTTT.

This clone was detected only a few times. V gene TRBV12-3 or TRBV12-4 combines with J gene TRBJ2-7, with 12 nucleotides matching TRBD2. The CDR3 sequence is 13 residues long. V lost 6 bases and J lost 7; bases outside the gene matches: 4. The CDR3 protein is CASRPGLAGEQYF. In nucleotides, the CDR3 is TGTGCCAGCAGACCCGGACTAGCGGGAGAGCAGTACTTC.

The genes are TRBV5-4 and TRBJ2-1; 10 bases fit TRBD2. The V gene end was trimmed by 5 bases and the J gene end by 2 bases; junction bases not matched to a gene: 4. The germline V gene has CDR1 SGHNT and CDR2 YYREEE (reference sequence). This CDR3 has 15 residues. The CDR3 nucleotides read TGTGCCAGCAGGATGAGCGGGGGGGCCTACAATGAGCAGTTCTTC. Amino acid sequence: CASRMSGGAYNEQFF.

The CDR3 reads CASSYRLAGDHIYEQYF. The CDR3 nucleotides read TGCGCCAGCAGCTATCGGCTAGCGGGAGATCATATCTACGAGCAGTACTTC. V and J are TRBV5-1 and TRBJ2-7, with 10 bases aligning to TRBD2. V was pared by 3 bases and J by 3 bases, with 12 bases of the junction left unmatched. CDR1 and CDR2 (germline): SGHRS, YFSETQ. The CDR3 loop spans 17 amino acids.

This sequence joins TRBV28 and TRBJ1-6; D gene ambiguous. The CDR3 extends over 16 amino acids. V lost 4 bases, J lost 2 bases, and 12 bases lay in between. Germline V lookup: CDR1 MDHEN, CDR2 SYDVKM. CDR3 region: CASSSEAVTYNSPLHF. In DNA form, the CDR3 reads TGTGCCAGCAGTTCTGAGGCCGTTACCTATAATTCACCCCTCCACTTT. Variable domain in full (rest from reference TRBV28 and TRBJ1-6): DVKVTQSSRYLVKRTGEKVFLECVQDMDHENMFWYRQDPGLGLRLIYFSYDVKMKEKGDIPEGYSVSREKKERFSLILESASTNQTSMYLCASSSEAVTYNSPLHFGNGTRLTVT.

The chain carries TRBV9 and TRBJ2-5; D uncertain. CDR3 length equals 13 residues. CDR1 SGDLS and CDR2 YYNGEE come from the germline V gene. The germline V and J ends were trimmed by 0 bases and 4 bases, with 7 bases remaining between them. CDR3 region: CASSVGQVETQYF. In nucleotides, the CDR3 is TGTGCCAGCAGCGTAGGTCAGGTAGAGACCCAGTACTTC.

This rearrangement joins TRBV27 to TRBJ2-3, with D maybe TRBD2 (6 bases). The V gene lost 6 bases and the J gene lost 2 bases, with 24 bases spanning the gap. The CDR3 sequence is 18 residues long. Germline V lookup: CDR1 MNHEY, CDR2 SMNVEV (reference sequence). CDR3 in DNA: TGTGCCAGCAGACGGCTAGCGTTCAGTGGGGTTACCACAGATACGCAGTATTTT. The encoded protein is CASRRLAFSGVTTDTQYF.

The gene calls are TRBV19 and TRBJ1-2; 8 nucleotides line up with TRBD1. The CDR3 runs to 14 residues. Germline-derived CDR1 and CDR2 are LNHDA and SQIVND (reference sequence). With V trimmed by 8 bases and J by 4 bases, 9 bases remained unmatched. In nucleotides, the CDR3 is TGTGCCAGTCGGACAGGGCGTGGGCTCTATGGCTACACCTTC. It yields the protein CASRTGRGLYGYTF.

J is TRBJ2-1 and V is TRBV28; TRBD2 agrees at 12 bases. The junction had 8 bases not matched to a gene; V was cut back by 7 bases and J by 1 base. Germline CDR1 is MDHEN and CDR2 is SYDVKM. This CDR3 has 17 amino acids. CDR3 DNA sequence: TGTGCCAGCACGCTAGCGGGAGGGTTTATTTCCTACAATGAGCAGTTCTTC. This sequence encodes CASTLAGGFISYNEQFF.

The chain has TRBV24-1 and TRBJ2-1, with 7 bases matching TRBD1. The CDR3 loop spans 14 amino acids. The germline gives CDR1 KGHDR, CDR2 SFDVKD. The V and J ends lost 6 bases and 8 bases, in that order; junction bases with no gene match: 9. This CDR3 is CATSNRGYSDEQFF. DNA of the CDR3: TGTGCCACCAGTAACAGGGGATATTCGGATGAGCAGTTCTTC.